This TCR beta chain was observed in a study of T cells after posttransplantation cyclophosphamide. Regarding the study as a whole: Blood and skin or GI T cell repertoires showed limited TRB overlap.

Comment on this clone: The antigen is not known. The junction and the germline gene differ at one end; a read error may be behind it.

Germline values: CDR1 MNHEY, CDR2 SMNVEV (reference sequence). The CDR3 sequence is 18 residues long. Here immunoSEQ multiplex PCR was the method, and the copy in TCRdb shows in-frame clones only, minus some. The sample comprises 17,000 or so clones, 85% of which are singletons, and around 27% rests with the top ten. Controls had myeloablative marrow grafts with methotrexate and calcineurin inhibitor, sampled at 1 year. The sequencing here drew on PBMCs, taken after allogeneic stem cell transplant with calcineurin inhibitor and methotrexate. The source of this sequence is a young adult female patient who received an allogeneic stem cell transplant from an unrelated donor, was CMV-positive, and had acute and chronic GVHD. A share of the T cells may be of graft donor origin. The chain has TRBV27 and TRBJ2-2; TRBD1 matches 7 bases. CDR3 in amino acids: CASSLPRTGTANTGERFF. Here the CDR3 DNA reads TGTGCCAGCAGTTTACCTCGAACCGGGACAGCGAACACCGGGGAGCGGTTTTTT.